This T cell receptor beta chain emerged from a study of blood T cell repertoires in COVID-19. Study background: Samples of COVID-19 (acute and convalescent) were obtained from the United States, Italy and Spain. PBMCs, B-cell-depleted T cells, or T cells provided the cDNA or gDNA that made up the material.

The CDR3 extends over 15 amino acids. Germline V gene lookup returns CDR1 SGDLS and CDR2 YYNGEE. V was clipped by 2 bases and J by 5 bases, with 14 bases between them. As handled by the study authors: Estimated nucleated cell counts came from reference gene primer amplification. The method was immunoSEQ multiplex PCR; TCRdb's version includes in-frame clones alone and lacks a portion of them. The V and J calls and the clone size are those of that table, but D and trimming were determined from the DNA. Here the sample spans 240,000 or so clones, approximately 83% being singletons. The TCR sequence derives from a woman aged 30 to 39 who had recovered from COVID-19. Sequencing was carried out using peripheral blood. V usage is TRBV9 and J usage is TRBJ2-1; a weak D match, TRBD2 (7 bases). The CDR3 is CASSVGGARHNEQFF. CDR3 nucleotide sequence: TGTGCCAGCAGCGTGGGGGGGGCGAGGCACAATGAGCAGTTCTTC.